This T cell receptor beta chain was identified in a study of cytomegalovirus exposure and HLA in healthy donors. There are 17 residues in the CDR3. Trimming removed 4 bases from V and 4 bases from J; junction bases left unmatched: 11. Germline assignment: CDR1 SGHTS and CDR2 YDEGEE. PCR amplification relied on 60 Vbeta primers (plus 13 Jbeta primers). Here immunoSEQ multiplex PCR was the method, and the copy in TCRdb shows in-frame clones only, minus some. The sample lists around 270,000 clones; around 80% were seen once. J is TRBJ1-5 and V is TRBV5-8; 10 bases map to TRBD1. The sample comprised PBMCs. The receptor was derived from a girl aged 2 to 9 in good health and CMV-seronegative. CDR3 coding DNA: TGTGCCAGCAGCCGGCCCGGGACAGGGGTCGTTAATCAGCCCCAGCATTTT. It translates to CASSRPGTGVVNQPQHF. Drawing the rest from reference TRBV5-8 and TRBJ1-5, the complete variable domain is EAGVTQSPTHLIKTRGQQATLRCSPISGHTSVYWYQQALGLGLQFLLWYDEGEERNRGNFPPRFSGRQFPNYSSELNVNALELEDSALYLCASSRPGTGVVNQPQHFGDGTRLSIL.